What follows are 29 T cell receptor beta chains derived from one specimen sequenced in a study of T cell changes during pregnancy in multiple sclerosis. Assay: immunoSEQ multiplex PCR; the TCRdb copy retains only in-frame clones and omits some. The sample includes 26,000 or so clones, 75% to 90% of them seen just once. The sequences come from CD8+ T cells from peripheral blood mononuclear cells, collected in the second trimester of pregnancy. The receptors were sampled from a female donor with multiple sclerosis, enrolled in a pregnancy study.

CDR3 coding DNA: TGCGCCAGCAGCCAAATCGACAACTCTGGAAACACCATATATTTT. This gives the protein CASSQIDNSGNTIYF. The rearrangement uses TRBV4-1 and TRBJ1-3; D unresolved. The length of the CDR3 is 15 residues. Germline V lookup: CDR1 MGHRA, CDR2 YSYEKL. V shed 2 bases and J shed 0 bases, with 8 bases lying between them.

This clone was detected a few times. CDR3 in DNA: TGTGCCACCGGAGCTAGCGAACACAATGAGCAGTTCTTC. It encodes CATGASEHNEQFF. The chain is built from TRBV6-1 and TRBJ2-1; TRBD2 might be the D (6 bases). Germline V gives CDR1 MNHNS, CDR2 SASEGT. This CDR3 spans 13 amino acids. The V end lost 10 bases, the J end lost 5 bases, and 15 bases lay between the germline ends.

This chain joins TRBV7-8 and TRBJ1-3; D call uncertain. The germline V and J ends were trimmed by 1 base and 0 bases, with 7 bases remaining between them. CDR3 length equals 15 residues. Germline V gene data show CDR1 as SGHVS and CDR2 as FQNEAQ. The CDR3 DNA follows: TGTGCCAGCAGCTTAGTCTCCAGCTCTGGAAACACCATATATTTT. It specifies CASSLVSSSGNTIYF.

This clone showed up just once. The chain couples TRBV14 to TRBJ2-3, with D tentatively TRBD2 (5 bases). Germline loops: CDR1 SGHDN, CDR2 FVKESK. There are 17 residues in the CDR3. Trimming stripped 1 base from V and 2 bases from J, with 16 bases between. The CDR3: CASSQVAPEVATDTQYF. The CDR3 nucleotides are TGTGCCAGCAGCCAAGTGGCACCGGAGGTTGCCACAGATACGCAGTATTTT.

Here the CDR3 DNA reads TGTGCCAGCAGTTTGGGGCACCGACCGCCCAGAGGCTACACCTTC. It is translated as CASSLGHRPPRGYTF. This chain uses TRBV28 with TRBJ1-2; weak D call: TRBD1 (5 bases). From germline, CDR1 is MDHEN and CDR2 SYDVKM. V was trimmed by 3 bases and J by 8 bases, leaving 19 bases between them. CDR3 length equals 15 residues.

CDR3 DNA sequence: TGTGCCAGCAGCCCCCCCCTCGGGTACGAGCAGTACTTC. Encoded protein: CASSPPLGYEQYF. The chain recombines TRBV11-2 with TRBJ2-7, with unresolved D. Germline V gives CDR1 SGHAT, CDR2 FQNNGV. The CDR3 consists of 13 residues. The V and J ends lost 5 bases and 4 bases respectively, with 12 bases between them.

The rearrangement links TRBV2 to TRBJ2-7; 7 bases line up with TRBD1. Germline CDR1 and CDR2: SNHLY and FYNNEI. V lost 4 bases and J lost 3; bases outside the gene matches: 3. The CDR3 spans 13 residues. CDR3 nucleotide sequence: TGTGCCAGCAGTGGAGGGGGCGGCTACGAGCAGTACTTC. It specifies CASSGGGGYEQYF. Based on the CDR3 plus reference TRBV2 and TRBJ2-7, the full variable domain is EPEVTQTPSHQVTQMGQEVILRCVPISNHLYFYWYRQILGQKVEFLVSFYNNEISEKSEIFDDQFSVERPDGSNFTLKIRSTKLEDSAMYFCASSGGGGYEQYFGPGTRLTVT.

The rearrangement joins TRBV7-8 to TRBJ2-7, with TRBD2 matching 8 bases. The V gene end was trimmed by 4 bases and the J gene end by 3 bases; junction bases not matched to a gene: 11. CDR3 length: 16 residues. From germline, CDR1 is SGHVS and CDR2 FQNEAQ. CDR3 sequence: CASSSRAIGTSYEQYF. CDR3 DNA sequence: TGTGCCAGCAGCTCCCGGGCTATCGGGACTAGCTACGAGCAGTACTTC.

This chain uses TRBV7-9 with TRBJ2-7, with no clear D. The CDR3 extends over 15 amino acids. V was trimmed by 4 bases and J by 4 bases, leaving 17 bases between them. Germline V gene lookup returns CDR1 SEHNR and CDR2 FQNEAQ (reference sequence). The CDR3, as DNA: TGTGCCAGCAGCTACCAATCGATCTTACGGTACGAGCAGTACTTC. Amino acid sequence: CASSYQSILRYEQYF.

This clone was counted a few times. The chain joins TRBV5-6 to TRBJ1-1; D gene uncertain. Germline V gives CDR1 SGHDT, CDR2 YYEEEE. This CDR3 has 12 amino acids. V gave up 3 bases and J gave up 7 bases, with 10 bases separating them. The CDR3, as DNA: TGTGCCAGCAGCTCCGACCCGGGTGAAGCTTTCTTT. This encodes CASSSDPGEAFF.

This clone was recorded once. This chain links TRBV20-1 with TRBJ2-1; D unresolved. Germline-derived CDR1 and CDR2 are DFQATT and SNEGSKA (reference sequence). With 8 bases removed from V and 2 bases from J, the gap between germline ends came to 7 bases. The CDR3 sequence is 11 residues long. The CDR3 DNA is TGCAGTCGAGAAGCCTACAATGAGCAGTTCTTC. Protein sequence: CSREAYNEQFF.

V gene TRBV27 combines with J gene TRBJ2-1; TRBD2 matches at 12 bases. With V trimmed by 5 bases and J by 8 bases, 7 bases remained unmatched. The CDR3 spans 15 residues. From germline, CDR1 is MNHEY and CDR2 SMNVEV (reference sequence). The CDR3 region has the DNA TGTGCCAGCAGTGGGGGACTAGCGGGTTGGGATGAGCAGTTCTTC. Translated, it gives CASSGGLAGWDEQFF.

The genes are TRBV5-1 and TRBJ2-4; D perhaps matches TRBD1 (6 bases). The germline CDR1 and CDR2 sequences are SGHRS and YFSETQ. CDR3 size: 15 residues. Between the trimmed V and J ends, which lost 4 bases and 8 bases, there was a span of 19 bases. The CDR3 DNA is TGCGCCAGCAGCCAGCCCAGGGGAGAGGGGGACATTCAGTACTTC. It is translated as CASSQPRGEGDIQYF. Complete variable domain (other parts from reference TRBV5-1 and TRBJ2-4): KAGVTQTPRYLIKTRGQQVTLSCSPISGHRSVSWYQQTPGQGLQFLFEYFSETQRNKGNFPGRFSGRQFSNSRSEMNVSTLELGDSALYLCASSQPRGEGDIQYFGAGTRLSVL.

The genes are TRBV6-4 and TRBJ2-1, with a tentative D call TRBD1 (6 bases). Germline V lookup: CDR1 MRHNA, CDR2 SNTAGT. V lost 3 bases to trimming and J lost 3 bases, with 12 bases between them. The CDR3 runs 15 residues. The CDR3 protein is CASSEGRTDYNEQFF. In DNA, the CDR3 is TGTGCCAGCAGTGAAGGCCGGACAGACTACAATGAGCAGTTCTTC.

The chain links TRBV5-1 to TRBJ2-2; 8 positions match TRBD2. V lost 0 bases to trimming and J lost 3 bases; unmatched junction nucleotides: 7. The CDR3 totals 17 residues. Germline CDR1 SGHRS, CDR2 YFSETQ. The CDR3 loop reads CASSLAVSGGYTGELFF. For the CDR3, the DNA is TGCGCCAGCAGCTTGGCCGTATCGGGAGGGTACACCGGGGAGCTGTTTTTT.

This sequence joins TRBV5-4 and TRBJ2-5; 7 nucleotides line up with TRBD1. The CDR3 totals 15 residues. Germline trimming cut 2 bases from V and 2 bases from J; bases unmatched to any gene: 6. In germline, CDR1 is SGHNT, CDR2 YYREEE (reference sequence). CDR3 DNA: TGTGCCAGCAGCTTCCCGGGACAGCGGCAAGAGACCCAGTACTTC. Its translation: CASSFPGQRQETQYF.

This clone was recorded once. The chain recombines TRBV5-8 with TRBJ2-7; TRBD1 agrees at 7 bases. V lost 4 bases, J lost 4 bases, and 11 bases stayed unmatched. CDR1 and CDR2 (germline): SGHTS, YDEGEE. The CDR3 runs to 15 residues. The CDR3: CASSPLPGGDYEQYF. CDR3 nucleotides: TGTGCCAGCAGCCCGCTCCCAGGGGGAGATTACGAGCAGTACTTC. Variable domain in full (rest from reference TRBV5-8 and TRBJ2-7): EAGVTQSPTHLIKTRGQQATLRCSPISGHTSVYWYQQALGLGLQFLLWYDEGEERNRGNFPPRFSGRQFPNYSSELNVNALELEDSALYLCASSPLPGGDYEQYFGPGTRLTVT.

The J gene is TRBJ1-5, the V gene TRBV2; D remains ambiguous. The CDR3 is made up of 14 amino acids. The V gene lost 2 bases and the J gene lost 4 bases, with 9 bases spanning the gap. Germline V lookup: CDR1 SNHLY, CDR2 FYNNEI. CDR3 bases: TGTGCCAGCAGTGAATTTGCAGTTAATCAGCCCCAGCATTTT. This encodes CASSEFAVNQPQHF.

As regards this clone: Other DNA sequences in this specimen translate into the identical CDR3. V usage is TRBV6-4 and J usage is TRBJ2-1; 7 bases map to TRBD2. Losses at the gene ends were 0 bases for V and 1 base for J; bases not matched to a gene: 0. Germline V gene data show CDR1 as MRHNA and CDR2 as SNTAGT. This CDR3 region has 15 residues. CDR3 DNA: TGTGCCAGCAGTGACTCTAGCGGGTCCTACAATGAGCAGTTCTTC. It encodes CASSDSSGSYNEQFF.

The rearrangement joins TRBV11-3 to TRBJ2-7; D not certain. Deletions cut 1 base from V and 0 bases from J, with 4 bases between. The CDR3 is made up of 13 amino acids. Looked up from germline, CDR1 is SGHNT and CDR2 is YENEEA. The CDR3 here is CASSLGGSYEQYF. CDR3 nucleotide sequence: TGTGCCAGCAGCTTAGGCGGCTCCTACGAGCAGTACTTC.

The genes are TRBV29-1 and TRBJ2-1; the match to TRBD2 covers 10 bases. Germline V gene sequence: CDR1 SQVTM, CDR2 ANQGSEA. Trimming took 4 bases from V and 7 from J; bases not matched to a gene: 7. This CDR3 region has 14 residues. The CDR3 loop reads CSVGPSGSLNEQFF. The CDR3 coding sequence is TGCAGCGTTGGTCCTAGCGGGAGTTTGAATGAGCAGTTCTTC.

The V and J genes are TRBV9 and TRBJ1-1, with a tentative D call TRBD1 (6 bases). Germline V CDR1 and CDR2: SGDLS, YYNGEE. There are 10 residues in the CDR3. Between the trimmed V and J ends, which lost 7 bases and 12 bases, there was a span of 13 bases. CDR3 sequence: CASGGVNPFF. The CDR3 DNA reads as TGTGCCAGCGGGGGCGTGAACCCTTTCTTT.

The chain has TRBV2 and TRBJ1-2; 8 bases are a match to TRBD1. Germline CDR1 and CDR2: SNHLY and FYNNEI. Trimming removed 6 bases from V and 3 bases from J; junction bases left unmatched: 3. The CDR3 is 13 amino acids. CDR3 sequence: CASSPTGDYGYTF. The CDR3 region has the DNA TGTGCCAGCAGCCCGACAGGGGACTATGGCTACACCTTC.

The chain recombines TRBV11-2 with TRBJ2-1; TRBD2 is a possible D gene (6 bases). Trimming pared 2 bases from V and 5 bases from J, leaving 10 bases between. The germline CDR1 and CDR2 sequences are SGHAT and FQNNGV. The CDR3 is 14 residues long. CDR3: CASSLMGLDNEQFF. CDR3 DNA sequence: TGTGCCAGCAGCTTAATGGGACTGGACAATGAGCAGTTCTTC.

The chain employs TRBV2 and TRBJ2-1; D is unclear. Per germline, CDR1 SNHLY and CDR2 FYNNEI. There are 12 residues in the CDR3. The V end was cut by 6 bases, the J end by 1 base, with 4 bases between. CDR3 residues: CASRASYNEQFF. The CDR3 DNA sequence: TGTGCCAGCAGGGCATCCTACAATGAGCAGTTCTTC.

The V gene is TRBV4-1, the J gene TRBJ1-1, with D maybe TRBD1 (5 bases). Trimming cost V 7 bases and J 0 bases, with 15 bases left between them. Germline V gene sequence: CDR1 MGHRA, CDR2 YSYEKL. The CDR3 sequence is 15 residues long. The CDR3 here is CASTDSLRLNTEAFF. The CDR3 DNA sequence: TGCGCCAGCACCGACAGCCTGAGATTGAACACTGAAGCTTTCTTT.

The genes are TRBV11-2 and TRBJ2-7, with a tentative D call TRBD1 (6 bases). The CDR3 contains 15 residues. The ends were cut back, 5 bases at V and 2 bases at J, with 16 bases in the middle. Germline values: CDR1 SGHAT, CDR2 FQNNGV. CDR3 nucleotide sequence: TGTGCCAGCAGCCTAAACAGGGTTAGGGCCTACGAGCAGTACTTC. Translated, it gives CASSLNRVRAYEQYF.

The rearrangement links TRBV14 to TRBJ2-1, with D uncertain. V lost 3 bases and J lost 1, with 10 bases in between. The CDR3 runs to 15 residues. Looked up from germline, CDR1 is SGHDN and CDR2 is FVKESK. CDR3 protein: CASSHLDLSYNEQFF. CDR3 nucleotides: TGTGCCAGCAGCCACCTAGATCTTTCCTACAATGAGCAGTTCTTC.

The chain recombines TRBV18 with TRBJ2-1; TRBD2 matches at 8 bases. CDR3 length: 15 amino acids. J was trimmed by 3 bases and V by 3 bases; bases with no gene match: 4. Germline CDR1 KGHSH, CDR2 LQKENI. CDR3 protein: CASSPGTRVYNEQFF. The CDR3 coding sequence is TGTGCCAGCTCACCCGGGACTAGGGTCTACAATGAGCAGTTCTTC.